The clone carrying this T cell receptor (beta chain) was recorded once. What it binds is not known. This record belongs to a study of shared clonotypes between healthy human individuals. Points from the study as a whole: Several donors shared roughly 5% of their naive CD4 clonotypes.

All donors were healthy HIV-negative adults lacking recent acute infections or vaccinations. The split of CD4+ cells yielded CD45RA+ naive and CD45RA-negative memory subsets. This table comes from immunoSEQ multiplex PCR, and its TCRdb copy is limited to in-frame clones, with some not included. The sample consists of 550,000 to 700,000 clones, 73% of them appearing once. The CDR3 has 14 amino acids. The V gene's germline CDR1 is MNHEY and CDR2 SMNVEV (reference sequence). The germline V and J ends were trimmed by 9 bases and 0 bases, with 15 bases remaining between them. Sequencing used memory CD4+ T cells sorted from blood. Subset reported: CD45RA-negative fraction. The receptor's source is a woman in her twenties or thirties in good health. J is TRBJ2-7 and V is TRBV27, with D tentatively TRBD1 or TRBD2 (5 bases each). Here the CDR3 reads CARTKGPNSYEQYF. CDR3 DNA sequence: TGTGCCAGGACTAAGGGACCGAACTCCTACGAGCAGTACTTC.